The clone carrying this T cell receptor beta chain was detected a few times. Its antigen remains unknown. The study reverse transcribed the entire isolated RNA, so it sequenced expressed TCRB transcripts. The read count averaged about 3.57 million across naive, central memory and regulatory T cell samples. Some clones are missing from TCRdb's copy, which holds only in-frame ones; the method was immunoSEQ multiplex PCR. The data contain 150,000 to 200,000 clones, roughly 59% of them singletons. Cells sorted by CD45RO/CCR7/CD25/CD127/CD95/CD27 comprised CD4+ naive, central memory, regulatory and stem cell-like memory cells. Germline CDR1 is GTSNPN and CDR2 is SVGIG (reference sequence). V shed 4 bases and J 3 bases; nucleotides not matched to a gene: 4. The length of the CDR3 is 13 residues. The sample comes from a study of beta chain features in type 1 diabetes. Across the study: When patients were set against healthy donors, age, gender and cell yields were similar.

Findings and caveats of the study: A pattern of fewer insertions and more deletions at VDJ junctions was seen in type 1 diabetes patients. Shortening of TCRB CDR3s, moderate but significant, appeared in all four CD4+ subsets of Type 1 diabetes patients.

Source material: naive CD4+ T cells from blood. This clonotype was obtained from a man aged 25 to 45 with type 1 diabetes. The gene calls are TRBV30 and TRBJ2-7, with 9 nucleotides matching TRBD1. The DNA for the CDR3 is TGTGCCTGGACCCCGGGACAGGGCTACGAGCAGTACTTC. Its translation is CAWTPGQGYEQYF.